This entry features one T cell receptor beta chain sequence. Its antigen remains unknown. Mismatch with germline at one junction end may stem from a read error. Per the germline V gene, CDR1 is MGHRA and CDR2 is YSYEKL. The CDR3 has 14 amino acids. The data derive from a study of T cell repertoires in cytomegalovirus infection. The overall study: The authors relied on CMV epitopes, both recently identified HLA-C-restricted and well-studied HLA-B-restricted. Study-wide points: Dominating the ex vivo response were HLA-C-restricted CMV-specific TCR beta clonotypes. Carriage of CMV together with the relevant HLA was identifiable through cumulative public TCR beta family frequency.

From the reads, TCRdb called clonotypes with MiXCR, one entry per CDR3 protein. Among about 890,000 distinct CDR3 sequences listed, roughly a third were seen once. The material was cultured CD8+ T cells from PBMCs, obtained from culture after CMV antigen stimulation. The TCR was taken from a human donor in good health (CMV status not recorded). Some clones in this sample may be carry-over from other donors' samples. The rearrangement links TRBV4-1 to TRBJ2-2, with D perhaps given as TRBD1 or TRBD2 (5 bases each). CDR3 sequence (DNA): TGTGCCAGCAGCCAAGCGAGGGGCACCGGGGAGCTGTTTTTT. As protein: CASSQARGTGELFF.